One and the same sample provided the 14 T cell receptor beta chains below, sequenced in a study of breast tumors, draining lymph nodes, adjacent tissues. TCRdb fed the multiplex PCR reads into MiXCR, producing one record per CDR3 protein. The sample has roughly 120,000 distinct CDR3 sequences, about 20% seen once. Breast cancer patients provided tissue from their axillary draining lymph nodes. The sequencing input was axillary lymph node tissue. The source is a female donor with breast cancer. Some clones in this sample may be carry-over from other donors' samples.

CDR3 nucleotides: TGTGCCAGCAGTTTACCAGGTGGCAGCTCTGGAAACACCATATATTTT. Residues: CASSLPGGSSGNTIYF. The chain uses TRBV28 and TRBJ1-3, with no clear D. V was shortened by 2 bases and J by 0 bases, with 11 bases between the two germline ends. This CDR3 spans 16 amino acids. Germline V gene data show CDR1 as MDHEN and CDR2 as SYDVKM.

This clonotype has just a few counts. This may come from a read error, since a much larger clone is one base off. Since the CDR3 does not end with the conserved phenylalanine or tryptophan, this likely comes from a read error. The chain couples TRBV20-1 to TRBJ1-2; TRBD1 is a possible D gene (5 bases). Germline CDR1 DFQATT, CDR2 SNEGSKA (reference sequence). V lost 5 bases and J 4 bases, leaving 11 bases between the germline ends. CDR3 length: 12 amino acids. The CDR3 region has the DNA TGCAGTGCTGGCGTGGGGGGCTATGGCTACACCCTC. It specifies CSAGVGGYGYTL.

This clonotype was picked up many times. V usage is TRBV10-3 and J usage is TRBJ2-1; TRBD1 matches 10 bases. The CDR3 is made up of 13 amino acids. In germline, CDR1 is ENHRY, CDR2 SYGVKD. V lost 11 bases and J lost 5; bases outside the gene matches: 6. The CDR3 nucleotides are TGTGCCGCCTGGACAGGGGGAAACAATGAGCAGTTCTTC. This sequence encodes CAAWTGGNNEQFF.

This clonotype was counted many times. CDR3 in DNA: TGTGCCAGCAGTTACACACAGGGCAATCAGCCCCAGCATTTT. Its protein is CASSYTQGNQPQHF. This rearrangement joins TRBV6-6 to TRBJ1-5; a weak D match, TRBD1 (5 bases). V lost 2 bases to trimming and J lost 2 bases, with 7 bases between them. The germline V gene encodes CDR1 MNHNY and CDR2 SVGAGI (reference sequence). CDR3 length: 14 residues.

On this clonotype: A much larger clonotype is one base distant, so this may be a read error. CDR3 in DNA: TGTGCCAGCATTTACTCTGGGGCCAACGTCCTGACTTTC. This codes for CASIYSGANVLTF. The V and J genes are TRBV27 and TRBJ2-6; unclear D gene. CDR1 and CDR2 (germline): MNHEY, SMNVEV (reference sequence). This CDR3 comprises 13 residues. Trimming cost V 7 bases and J 0 bases, with 4 bases left between them.

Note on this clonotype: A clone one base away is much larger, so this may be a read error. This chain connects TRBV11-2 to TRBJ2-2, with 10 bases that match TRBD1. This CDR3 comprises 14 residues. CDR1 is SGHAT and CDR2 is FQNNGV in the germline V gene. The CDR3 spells CACTSTGGTGGLFF. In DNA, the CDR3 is TGTGCCTGTACCTCGACAGGGGGCACCGGGGGGCTGTTTTTT.

CDR3 sequence: CASSPWRSPYNEQFF. The CDR3 DNA reads TGTGCCAGCTCACCTTGGAGGAGCCCTTACAATGAGCAGTTCTTC. The chain joins TRBV18 to TRBJ2-1; D possibly corresponds to TRBD2 (5 bases). The CDR3 loop spans 15 amino acids. From germline, CDR1 is KGHSH and CDR2 LQKENI. Trimming left V 3 bases short and J 4 bases short, with 13 bases between.

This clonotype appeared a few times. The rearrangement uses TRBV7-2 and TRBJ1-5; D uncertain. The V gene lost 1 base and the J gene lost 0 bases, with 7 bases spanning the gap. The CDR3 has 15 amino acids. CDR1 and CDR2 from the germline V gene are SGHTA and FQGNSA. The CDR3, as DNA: TGTGCCAGCAGCTTAGGACCGAATAGCAATCAGCCCCAGCATTTT. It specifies CASSLGPNSNQPQHF.

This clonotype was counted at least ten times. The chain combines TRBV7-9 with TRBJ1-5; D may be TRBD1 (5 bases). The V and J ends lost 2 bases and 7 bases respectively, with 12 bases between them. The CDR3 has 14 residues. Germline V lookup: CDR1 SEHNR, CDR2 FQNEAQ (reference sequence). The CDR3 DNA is TGTGCCAGCAGCTTATCCCCGGGGGAGCAGCCCCAGCATTTT. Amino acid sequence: CASSLSPGEQPQHF.

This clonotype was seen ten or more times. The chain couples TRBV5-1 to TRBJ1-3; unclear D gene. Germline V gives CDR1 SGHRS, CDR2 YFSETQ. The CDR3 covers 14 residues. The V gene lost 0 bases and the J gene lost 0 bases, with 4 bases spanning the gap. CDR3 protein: CASSLDVSGNTIYF. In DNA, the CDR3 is TGCGCCAGCAGCTTGGACGTCTCTGGAAACACCATATATTTT.

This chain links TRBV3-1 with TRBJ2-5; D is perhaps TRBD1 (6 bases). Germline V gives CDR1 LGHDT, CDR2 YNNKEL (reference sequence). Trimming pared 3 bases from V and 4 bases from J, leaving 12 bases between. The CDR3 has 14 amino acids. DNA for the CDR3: TGTGCCAGCAGCCATCAGGGGACCCGAGAGACCCAGTACTTC. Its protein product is CASSHQGTRETQYF.

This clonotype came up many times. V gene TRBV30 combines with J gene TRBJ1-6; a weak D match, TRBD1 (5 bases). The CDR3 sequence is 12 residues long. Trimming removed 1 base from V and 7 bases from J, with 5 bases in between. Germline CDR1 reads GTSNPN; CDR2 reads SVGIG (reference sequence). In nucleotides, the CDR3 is TGTGCCTGGAGTGACAGGAATTCACCCCTCCACTTT. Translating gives CAWSDRNSPLHF.

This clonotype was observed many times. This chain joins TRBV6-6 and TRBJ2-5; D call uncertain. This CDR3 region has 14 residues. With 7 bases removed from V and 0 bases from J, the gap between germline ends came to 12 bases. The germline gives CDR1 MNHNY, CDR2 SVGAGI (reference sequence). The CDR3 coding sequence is TGTGCCAGCAATGAGCAGTCGTACCAAGAGACCCAGTACTTC. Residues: CASNEQSYQETQYF.

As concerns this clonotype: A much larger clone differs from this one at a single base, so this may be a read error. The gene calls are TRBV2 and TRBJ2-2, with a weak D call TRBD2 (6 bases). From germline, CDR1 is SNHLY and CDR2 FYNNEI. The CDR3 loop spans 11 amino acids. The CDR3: CASSNGGELLF. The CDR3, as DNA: TGTGCCAGCAGTAATGGCGGGGAGCTGCTTTTT. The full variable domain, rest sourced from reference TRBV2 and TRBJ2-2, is EPEVTQTPSHQVTQMGQEVILRCVPISNHLYFYWYRQILGQKVEFLVSFYNNEISEKSEIFDDQFSVERPDGSNFTLKIRSTKLEDSAMYFCASSNGGELLFGEGSRLTVL.